This entry is about one T cell receptor (beta chain). The entry originates in a study of cytomegalovirus exposure and HLA in healthy donors. The V gene lost 6 bases and the J gene lost 1 base, with 13 bases spanning the gap. The CDR3 totals 14 residues. Germline loops: CDR1 WSHSY, CDR2 SAAADI. Donors had nominal health at sampling but likely had unrecorded immune exposures. 13 Jbeta primers and 60 Vbeta primers were used for the PCR. Sequencing used immunoSEQ multiplex PCR; TCRdb keeps in-frame clones, though not all of them. Here the sample spans 200,000 to 250,000 clones, more than 75% being singletons.

The rearrangement links TRBV10-2 to TRBJ2-7; D is perhaps TRBD2 (6 bases). The receptor's source is a human donor in good health. The material sequenced was PBMCs. The CDR3 DNA reads TGCGCCAGCAGAGCCGGGACTTGGTCCTACGAGCAGTACTTC. It encodes CASRAGTWSYEQYF.